The T cell receptor beta chain described here comes from a study of cytomegalovirus exposure and HLA in healthy donors. Study results and caveats: The listing of fewer than 200 TCR beta chains classed them as cytomegalovirus-associated. Some segments of the V type, notably TRBV6-2 and TRBV6-3, were excluded as indistinguishable.

The PCR ran on 60 Vbeta and 13 Jbeta primers. Repertoires were generated with immunoSEQ multiplex PCR, while TCRdb's copy carries only in-frame clones and drops some. This sample yields about 85,000 clones, of which roughly 80% are seen a single time; roughly 2% belongs to the top ten. The CDR3 is made up of 12 amino acids. Germline V CDR1 and CDR2: WNHNN, SYGVQD (reference sequence). V shed 3 bases and J shed 5 bases, with 8 bases lying between them. Worth noting for this clone: Its cognate antigen is unknown.

Sequenced input: PBMCs. The clonotype comes from a boy between 10 and 17 years old in good health and CMV-seronegative. V and J are TRBV10-1 and TRBJ2-7; a possible D gene is TRBD1 (5 bases). CDR3 in amino acids: CASSDRADEQYF. CDR3 DNA sequence: TGCGCCAGCAGTGACAGGGCCGACGAGCAGTACTTC.